These 26 T cell receptor beta chains were all obtained from the same sample, sequenced in a study of OX40 agonist ivuxolimab in advanced cancers. Measured with immunoSEQ multiplex PCR; TCRdb has only the in-frame clones, and not every one. Here the sample spans roughly 79,000 clones, about nine tenths being singletons. Sequencing was performed on CD4+ or CD8+ T cells sorted from blood, taken in a trial of the OX40 agonist ivuxolimab. The receptors come from an adult with an advanced solid tumor such as melanoma, head and neck, liver or kidney cancer.

This chain uses TRBV21-1 with TRBJ2-7; the DNA was not compared with TRBD2, the D call given in the table. TRBV21-1 is a pseudogene segment. There are 16 residues in the CDR3. Written as DNA, the CDR3 is TGTGCCAGCAGCAAAGGCTTCGGACTCCACTCCTACGAGCAGTACTTC. Encoded protein: CASSKGFGLHSYEQYF.

CDR3 nucleotides: TGTGCCAGCAGCCCCCCCGGGCAGAACTATGGCTACACCTTC. Translation gives CASSPPGQNYGYTF. This sequence joins TRBV7-9 and TRBJ1-2; D is unclear. Germline assignment: CDR1 SEHNR and CDR2 FQNEAQ (reference sequence). The CDR3 contains 14 residues. Trimming stripped 5 bases from V and 2 bases from J, with 12 bases between.

The V gene is TRBV27, the J gene TRBJ1-1, with unresolved D. The CDR3 is 13 residues long. V was pared by 0 bases and J by 11 bases, with 13 bases between. The germline V gene has CDR1 MNHEY and CDR2 SMNVEV (reference sequence). CDR3 protein: CASSLSLGFEAFF. As DNA, the CDR3 is TGTGCCAGCAGTTTATCTCTGGGTTTCGAGGCTTTCTTT.

This clone is medium-sized in the sample. V usage is TRBV6-1 and J usage is TRBJ1-1; a weak D match, TRBD1 (6 bases). Germline V CDR1 and CDR2: MNHNS, SASEGT. V was clipped by 0 bases and J by 10 bases, with 18 bases between them. The CDR3 contains 15 residues. CDR3 coding DNA: TGTGCCAGCAGTGAAGCGGTAGAGGGGGATTCAGGAGCTTTCTTT. Protein sequence: CASSEAVEGDSGAFF.

CDR3 in DNA: TGTGCCAGCAGTTACGGGGGTTCTGGAAACACCATATATTTT. Its protein is CASSYGGSGNTIYF. The V call is TRBV6-5, the J call TRBJ1-3; a possible D gene is TRBD1 (5 bases). Looked up from germline, CDR1 is MNHEY and CDR2 is SVGAGI. Between the trimmed V and J ends, which lost 2 bases and 1 base, there was a span of 6 bases. CDR3 length: 14 residues.

V and J are TRBV11-3 and TRBJ2-7; no clear D. V lost 4 bases to trimming and J lost 5 bases, with 24 bases between them. The V gene's germline CDR1 is SGHNT and CDR2 YENEEA. The CDR3 covers 17 residues. The CDR3 region has the DNA TGTGCCAGCAGCTCCCTCGTGCGACCTCCTCACTGGAACGAGCAGTACTTC. Protein product: CASSSLVRPPHWNEQYF.

V gene TRBV5-4 combines with J gene TRBJ2-3; 8 bases match TRBD2. The V gene's germline CDR1 is SGHNT and CDR2 YYREEE (reference sequence). V shed 0 bases, J shed 6 bases, and the junction held 12 bases outside the gene matches. The CDR3 has 17 residues. The CDR3 sequence: CASSLGTSPANRDTQYF. CDR3 DNA: TGTGCCAGCAGCTTGGGGACTAGCCCGGCGAATCGGGATACGCAGTATTTT. Looking up the rest from reference TRBV5-4 and TRBJ2-3 gives the full variable domain: ETGVTQSPTHLIKTRGQQVTLRCSSQSGHNTVSWYQQALGQGPQFIFQYYREEENGRGNFPPRFSGLQFPNYSSELNVNALELDDSALYLCASSLGTSPANRDTQYFGPGTRLTVL.

This chain uses TRBV27 with TRBJ2-7; possible D gene TRBD2, 6 bases. V lost 5 bases and J 3 bases, leaving 11 bases between the germline ends. The CDR3 spans 13 residues. From germline, CDR1 is MNHEY and CDR2 SMNVEV (reference sequence). The CDR3 nucleotides are TGTGCCAGCAGTGTGGGGGGAAACTACGAGCAGTACTTC. Amino acids: CASSVGGNYEQYF.

V usage is TRBV7-8 and J usage is TRBJ1-2; 8 bases map to TRBD1. Germline V CDR1 and CDR2: SGHVS, FQNEAQ. The CDR3 sequence is 16 residues long. Unmatched junction bases numbered 13, after V lost 2 bases and J lost 8 bases. The CDR3 loop reads CASSLLVTGGSLGYTF. The CDR3 DNA reads TGTGCCAGCAGCTTATTAGTAACAGGGGGTTCCTTGGGCTACACCTTC.

The chain couples TRBV9 to TRBJ2-7, with TRBD2 as a possible D gene (6 bases). Germline V gives CDR1 SGDLS, CDR2 YYNGEE. The CDR3 is 16 residues long. Trimming pared 4 bases from V and 6 bases from J, leaving 23 bases between. DNA for the CDR3: TGTGCCAGCAGCCACTTAGGGGACTCCCAGTCGGGCGAGCAGTACTTC. It encodes CASSHLGDSQSGEQYF. The full variable domain, in which reference TRBV9 and TRBJ2-7 provide the parts outside the CDR3, is DSGVTQTPKHLITATGQRVTLRCSPRSGDLSVYWYQQSLDQGLQFLIQYYNGEERAKGNILERFSAQQFPDLHSELNLSSLELGDSALYFCASSHLGDSQSGEQYFGPGTRLTVT.

The V call is TRBV6-1, the J call TRBJ1-1, with D hard to call. In germline, CDR1 is MNHNS, CDR2 SASEGT. V was pared by 6 bases and J by 1 base, with 3 bases between. The CDR3 is 11 amino acids. CDR3 loop: CASRTNTEAFF. In nucleotides, the CDR3 is TGTGCCAGCAGGACGAACACTGAAGCTTTCTTT.

The chain employs TRBV19 and TRBJ2-1; maybe TRBD1 (6 bases). The V and J ends lost 5 bases and 4 bases respectively, with 18 bases between them. The germline CDR1 and CDR2 sequences are LNHDA and SQIVND (reference sequence). CDR3 size: 16 residues. The CDR3 bases are TGTGCCAGTAGTCTCAGACCCGGGACAAAGTACAATGAGCAGTTCTTC. Protein product: CASSLRPGTKYNEQFF.

This clone was seen a single time. The V and J genes are TRBV7-3 and TRBJ2-1, with D maybe TRBD1 (5 bases). Germline lookup yields CDR1 SGHTA and CDR2 FQGTGA. The CDR3 is 13 amino acids. The germline V and J ends were trimmed by 2 bases and 8 bases, with 10 bases remaining between them. The CDR3 loop reads CASSLVGAYEQFF. CDR3 coding DNA: TGTGCCAGCAGCTTAGTAGGGGCATATGAGCAGTTCTTC.

The chain links TRBV5-6 to TRBJ2-1; tentative D call: TRBD2 (6 bases). The germline V gene encodes CDR1 SGHDT and CDR2 YYEEEE. CDR3 length: 17 amino acids. Trimming shortened V by 2 bases and J by 5 bases, and 20 bases separated the two germline ends. Here the CDR3 DNA reads TGTGCCAGCAGCTTTTGGCGGGGCCGATATATGAACAATGAGCAGTTCTTC. Translated: CASSFWRGRYMNNEQFF.

CDR3 amino acids: CASTLGQYNEQFF. DNA of the CDR3: TGTGCCAGTACTCTGGGACAGTACAATGAGCAGTTCTTC. The genes are TRBV19 and TRBJ2-1; 7 nucleotides line up with TRBD1. Germline trimming cut 7 bases from V and 4 bases from J; bases unmatched to any gene: 4. CDR3 size: 13 residues. Germline-derived CDR1 and CDR2 are LNHDA and SQIVND (reference sequence).

The V call is TRBV7-9, the J call TRBJ1-2, with D possibly being TRBD1 (5 bases). Germline V gene data show CDR1 as SEHNR and CDR2 as FQNEAQ (reference sequence). The germline V and J ends were trimmed by 1 base and 5 bases, with 14 bases remaining between them. The length of the CDR3 is 15 residues. CDR3 in DNA: TGTGCCAGCAGCTTAGGTGACAGCCGCTCATATGGCTACACCTTC. The encoded protein is CASSLGDSRSYGYTF.

J is TRBJ2-5 and V is TRBV6-1; possible D gene TRBD2, 5 bases. V lost 3 bases and J lost 5, with 19 bases in between. Germline V gives CDR1 MNHNS, CDR2 SASEGT. The CDR3 runs to 16 residues. CDR3 loop: CASSEGGGLLLETQYF. The CDR3 DNA sequence: TGTGCCAGCAGTGAGGGCGGCGGGCTTCTCTTGGAGACCCAGTACTTC.

This chain connects TRBV14 to TRBJ2-7; possibly TRBD1 or TRBD2 for D (5 bases each). V shed 2 bases and J shed 2 bases, with 16 bases lying between them. The V gene's germline CDR1 is SGHDN and CDR2 FVKESK. There are 16 residues in the CDR3. CDR3 residues: CASSQLGGQGTYEQYF. The DNA of the CDR3 is TGTGCCAGCAGCCAACTCGGAGGCCAGGGTACCTACGAGCAGTACTTC.

The gene calls are TRBV7-2 and TRBJ2-5, with TRBD2 matching 12 bases. CDR1 and CDR2 from the germline V gene are SGHTA and FQGNSA. This CDR3 is built from 16 residues. With 5 bases clipped from V and 4 bases from J, the junction kept 8 bases outside the gene matches. CDR3 in amino acids: CASSPTSGGPLETQYF. Here the CDR3 DNA reads TGTGCCAGCAGCCCAACTAGCGGGGGGCCATTAGAGACCCAGTACTTC.

This chain uses TRBV27 with TRBJ1-1; D ambiguous. The CDR3 sequence is 13 residues long. CDR1 is MNHEY, CDR2 SMNVEV, per germline (reference sequence). The V end was cut by 3 bases, the J end by 3 bases, with 8 bases between. CDR3 coding DNA: TGTGCCAGCAGTTTGGGGAGGGACACTGAAGCTTTCTTT. Protein: CASSLGRDTEAFF.

The chain employs TRBV12-5 and TRBJ2-5; D is unresolved. Per the germline V gene, CDR1 is LGHNT and CDR2 is FRNRAP. The CDR3 length is 14 residues. Trimming removed 5 bases at V and 5 bases at J, with 15 bases between. The CDR3 loop is CASGGVRGLETQYF. CDR3 sequence (DNA): TGTGCTAGTGGTGGGGTCCGCGGTTTGGAGACCCAGTACTTC.

Points on this clone: Other DNA variants within this sample encode the same CDR3. The chain uses TRBV9 and TRBJ2-1; D is perhaps TRBD1 or TRBD2 (6 bases each). This CDR3 spans 15 amino acids. Germline V gives CDR1 SGDLS, CDR2 YYNGEE. V was trimmed by 2 bases and J by 0 bases, leaving 9 bases between them. DNA of the CDR3: TGTGCCAGCAGCGTTTCGGGGGCCTCCTACAATGAGCAGTTCTTC. The encoded protein is CASSVSGASYNEQFF.

The rearrangement uses TRBV7-8 and TRBJ2-7; 9 bases fit TRBD1. The CDR3 has 18 residues. The V and J ends lost 5 bases and 2 bases, in that order; junction bases with no gene match: 16. Germline V gene data show CDR1 as SGHVS and CDR2 as FQNEAQ. The DNA for the CDR3 is TGTGCCAGCAGCACGAGTCCCGGGACAGGGCCCAGCCCCTACGAGCAGTACTTC. This translates into CASSTSPGTGPSPYEQYF.

This sequence joins TRBV9 and TRBJ1-1, with a possible D match to TRBD1 (5 bases). Trimming left V 0 bases short and J 8 bases short, with 14 bases between. The germline gives CDR1 SGDLS, CDR2 YYNGEE. This CDR3 is 14 amino acids long. The CDR3 region is CASSVGQMGLEAFF. The CDR3 nucleotides read TGTGCCAGCAGCGTAGGACAGATGGGACTGGAAGCTTTCTTT.

This rearrangement joins TRBV9 to TRBJ2-1, with D unclear. V was shortened by 3 bases and J by 5 bases, with 3 bases between the two germline ends. Germline CDR1 reads SGDLS; CDR2 reads YYNGEE. This CDR3 has 11 residues. This chain's CDR3 is CASSGDNEQFF. The CDR3 DNA reads as TGTGCCAGCAGCGGGGACAATGAGCAGTTCTTC.

The rearrangement links TRBV5-1 to TRBJ1-1; D ambiguous. The V gene lost 0 bases and the J gene lost 7 bases, with 4 bases spanning the gap. This CDR3 spans 11 amino acids. Germline CDR1 reads SGHRS; CDR2 reads YFSETQ. The CDR3 reads CASSLGVEAFF. CDR3 coding DNA: TGCGCCAGCAGCTTGGGGGTTGAAGCTTTCTTT.